This T cell receptor (beta chain) was obtained from a study of immune characterization of retroperitoneal liposarcoma. TCRdb re-called the PCR reads with MiXCR, one entry per CDR3 protein. Of a few thousand distinct CDR3 sequences listed, around 27% are singletons. The V gene end was trimmed by 2 bases and the J gene end by 4 bases; junction bases not matched to a gene: 2. The germline gives CDR1 MNHEY, CDR2 SVGAGI. CDR3 length: 14 residues. The specimen sequenced was tumor tissue. The receptor comes from a female donor with retroperitoneal liposarcoma. The V gene is TRBV6-5, the J gene TRBJ2-5; 9 bases align to TRBD1. The CDR3, as DNA: TGTGCCAGCAGTTACCGGGGACAGGGAGAGACCCAGTACTTC. Its translation is CASSYRGQGETQYF.